The clone carrying this T cell receptor (beta chain) was counted between two and nine times. Its target is not known. The table came from immunoSEQ multiplex PCR; TCRdb's copy has only in-frame clones and leaves some out. This table holds 75,000 to 100,000 clones, approximately 86% found once. The source of the sample is a study of OX40 agonist ivuxolimab in advanced cancers. Study-level background: Patients received intravenous ivuxolimab every 2 weeks at 0.01 to 10 mg/kg. Past anti-PD-1, anti-PD-L1 or anti-CTLA-4 therapy was accepted, and 30% to 50% had received some. Overall study results and limits: In the expanded peripheral T cells, antigen specificity was never determined. On average, CD8+ T cells showed a greater number of expanded clones than CD4+.

CDR3 length equals 15 residues. Trimming removed 5 bases at V and 3 bases at J, with 17 bases between. Germline values: CDR1 MNHEY, CDR2 SMNVEV (reference sequence). The sample here was CD4+ or CD8+ T cells sorted from blood, taken in a trial of the OX40 agonist ivuxolimab. The V gene is TRBV27, the J gene TRBJ2-7; D might be TRBD1 or TRBD2, each matching 6 bases. This TCR was recovered from an adult with an advanced solid tumor such as melanoma, head and neck, liver or kidney cancer. CDR3: CASSPILGGNYEQYF. In DNA, the CDR3 is TGTGCCAGCAGTCCGATCTTGGGGGGCAACTACGAGCAGTACTTC.